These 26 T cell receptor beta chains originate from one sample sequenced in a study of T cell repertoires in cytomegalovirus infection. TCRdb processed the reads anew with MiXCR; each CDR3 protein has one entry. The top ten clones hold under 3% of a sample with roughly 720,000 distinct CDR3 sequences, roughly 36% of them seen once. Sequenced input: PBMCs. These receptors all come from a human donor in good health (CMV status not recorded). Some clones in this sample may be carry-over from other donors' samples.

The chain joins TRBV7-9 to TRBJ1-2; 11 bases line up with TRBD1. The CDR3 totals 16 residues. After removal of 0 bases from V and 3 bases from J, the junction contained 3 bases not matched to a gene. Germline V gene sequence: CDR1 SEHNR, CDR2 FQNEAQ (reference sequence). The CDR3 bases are TGTGCCAGCAGCTTAGCGGGACAGGGGGAGGACTATGGCTACACCTTC. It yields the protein CASSLAGQGEDYGYTF.

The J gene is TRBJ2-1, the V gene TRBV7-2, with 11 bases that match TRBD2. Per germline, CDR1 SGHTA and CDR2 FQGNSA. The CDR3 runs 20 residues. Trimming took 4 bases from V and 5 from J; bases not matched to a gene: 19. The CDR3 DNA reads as TGTGCCAGCAGCTCCCACAGGGAGAGGCTAGCGGGGGGCCGGAACAATGAGCAGTTCTTC. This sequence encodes CASSSHRERLAGGRNNEQFF.

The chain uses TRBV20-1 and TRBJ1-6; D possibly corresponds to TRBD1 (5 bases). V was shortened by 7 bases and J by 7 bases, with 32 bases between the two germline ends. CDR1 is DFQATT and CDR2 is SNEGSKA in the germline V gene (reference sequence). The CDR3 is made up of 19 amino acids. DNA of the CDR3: TGCAGTGTCGACCCCGGGGCGGGGAGAGGTTTGGCTAGAAATTCACCCCTCCACTTT. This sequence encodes CSVDPGAGRGLARNSPLHF.

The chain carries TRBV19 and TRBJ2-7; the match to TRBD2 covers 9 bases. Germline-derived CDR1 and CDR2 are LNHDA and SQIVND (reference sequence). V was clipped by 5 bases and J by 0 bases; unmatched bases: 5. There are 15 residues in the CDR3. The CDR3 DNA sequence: TGTGCCAGTAGTGGGGGTAGCGGGAGCTCCTACGAGCAGTACTTC. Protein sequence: CASSGGSGSSYEQYF. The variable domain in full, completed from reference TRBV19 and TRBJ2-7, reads DGGITQSPKYLFRKEGQNVTLSCEQNLNHDAMYWYRQDPGQGLRLIYYSQIVNDFQKGDIAEGYSVSREKKESFPLTVTSAQKNPTAFYLCASSGGSGSSYEQYFGPGTRLTVT.

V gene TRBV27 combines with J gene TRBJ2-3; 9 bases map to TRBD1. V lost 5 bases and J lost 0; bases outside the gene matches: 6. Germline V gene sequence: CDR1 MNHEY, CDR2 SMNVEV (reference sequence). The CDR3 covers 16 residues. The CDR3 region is CASSGRTGDSTDTQYF. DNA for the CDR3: TGTGCCAGCAGTGGACGGACAGGGGATAGCACAGATACGCAGTATTTT.

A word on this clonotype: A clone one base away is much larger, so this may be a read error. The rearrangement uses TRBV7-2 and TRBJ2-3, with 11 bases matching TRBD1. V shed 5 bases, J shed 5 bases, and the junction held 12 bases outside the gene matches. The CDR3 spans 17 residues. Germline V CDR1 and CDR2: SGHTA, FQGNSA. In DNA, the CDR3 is TGTGCCAGCAGCCCTAGGGGGTGGACAGGGGGCATAGATACGCAGTATTTT. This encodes CASSPRGWTGGIDTQYF.

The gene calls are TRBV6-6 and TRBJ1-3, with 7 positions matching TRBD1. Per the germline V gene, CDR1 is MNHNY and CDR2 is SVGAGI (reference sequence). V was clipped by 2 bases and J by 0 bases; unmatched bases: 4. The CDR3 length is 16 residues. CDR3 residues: CASSYLTGSSGNTIYF. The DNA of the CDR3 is TGTGCCAGCAGTTACCTGACAGGGAGCTCTGGAAACACCATATATTTT.

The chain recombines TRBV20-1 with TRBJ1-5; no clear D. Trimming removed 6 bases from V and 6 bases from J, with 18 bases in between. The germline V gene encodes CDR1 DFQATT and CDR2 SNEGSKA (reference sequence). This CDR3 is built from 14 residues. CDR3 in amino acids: CSANPSERGQPQHF. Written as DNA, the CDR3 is TGCAGTGCCAACCCATCAGAGCGGGGTCAGCCCCAGCATTTT.

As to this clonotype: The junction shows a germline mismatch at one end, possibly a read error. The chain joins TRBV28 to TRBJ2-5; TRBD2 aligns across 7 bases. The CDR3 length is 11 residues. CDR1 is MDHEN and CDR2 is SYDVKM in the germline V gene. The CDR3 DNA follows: TGTGCCAGCAGTTTAAACGGACTAGAGCAATTC. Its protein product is CASSLNGLEQF.

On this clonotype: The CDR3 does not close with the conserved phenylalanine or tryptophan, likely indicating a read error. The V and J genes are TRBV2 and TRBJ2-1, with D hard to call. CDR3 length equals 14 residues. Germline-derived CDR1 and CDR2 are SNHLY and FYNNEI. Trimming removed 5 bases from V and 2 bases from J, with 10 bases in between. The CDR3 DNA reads TGTGCCAGCAGTTCCAGGAGCACCTACAATGAGCAGTTCTAC. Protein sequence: CASSSRSTYNEQFY.

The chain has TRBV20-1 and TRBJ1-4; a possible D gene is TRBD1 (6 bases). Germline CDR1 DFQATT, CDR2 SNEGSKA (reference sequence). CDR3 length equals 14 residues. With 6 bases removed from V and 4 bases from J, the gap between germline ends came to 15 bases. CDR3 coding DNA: TGCAGTGCGCACACGGGGGCGTTTAATGAAAAACTGTTTTTT. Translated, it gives CSAHTGAFNEKLFF.

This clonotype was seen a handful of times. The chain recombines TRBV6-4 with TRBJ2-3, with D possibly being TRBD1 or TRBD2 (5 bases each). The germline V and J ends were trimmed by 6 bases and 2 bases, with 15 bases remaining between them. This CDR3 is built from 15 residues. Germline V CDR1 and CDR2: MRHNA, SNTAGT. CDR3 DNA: TGTGCCAGCAGCCAACGAGGGGCTTTCACAGATACGCAGTATTTT. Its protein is CASSQRGAFTDTQYF.

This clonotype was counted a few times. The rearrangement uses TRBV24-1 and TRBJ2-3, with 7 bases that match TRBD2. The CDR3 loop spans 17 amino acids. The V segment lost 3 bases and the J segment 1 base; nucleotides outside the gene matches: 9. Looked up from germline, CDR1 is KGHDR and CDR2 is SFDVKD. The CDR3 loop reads CATSDTPSGVGTDTQYF. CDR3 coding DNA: TGTGCCACCAGTGATACCCCTAGCGGAGTGGGCACAGATACGCAGTATTTT.

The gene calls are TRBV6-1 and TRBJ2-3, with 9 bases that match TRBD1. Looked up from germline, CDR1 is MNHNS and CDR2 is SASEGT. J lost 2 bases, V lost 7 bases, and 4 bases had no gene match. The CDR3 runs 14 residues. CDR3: CASTRDRDTDTQYF. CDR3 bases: TGTGCCAGCACAAGGGACAGGGACACAGATACGCAGTATTTT.

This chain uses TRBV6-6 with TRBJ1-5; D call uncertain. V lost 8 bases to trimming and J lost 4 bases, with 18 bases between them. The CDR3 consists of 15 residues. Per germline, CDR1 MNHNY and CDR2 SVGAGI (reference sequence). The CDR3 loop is CASPPSGGNNQPQHF. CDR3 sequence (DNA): TGTGCCAGCCCCCCTTCGGGAGGAAATAATCAGCCCCAGCATTTT.

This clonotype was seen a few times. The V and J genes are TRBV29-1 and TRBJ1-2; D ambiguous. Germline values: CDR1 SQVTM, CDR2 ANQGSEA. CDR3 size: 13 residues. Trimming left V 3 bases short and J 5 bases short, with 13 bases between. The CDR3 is CSVDGVGLYGYTF. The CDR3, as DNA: TGCAGCGTTGATGGGGTCGGATTGTATGGCTACACCTTC.

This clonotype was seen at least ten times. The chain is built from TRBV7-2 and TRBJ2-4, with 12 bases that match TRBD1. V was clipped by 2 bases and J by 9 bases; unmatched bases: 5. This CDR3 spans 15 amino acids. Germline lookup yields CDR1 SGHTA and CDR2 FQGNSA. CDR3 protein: CASSLTGTGGSIQYF. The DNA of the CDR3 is TGTGCCAGCAGCTTAACCGGGACAGGGGGCTCCATTCAGTACTTC.

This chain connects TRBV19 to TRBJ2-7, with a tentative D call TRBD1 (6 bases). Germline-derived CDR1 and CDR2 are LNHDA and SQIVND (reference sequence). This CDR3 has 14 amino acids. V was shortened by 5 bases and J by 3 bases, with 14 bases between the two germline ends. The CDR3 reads CASSATGADYEQYF. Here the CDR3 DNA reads TGTGCCAGTAGTGCGACAGGAGCGGACTACGAGCAGTACTTC. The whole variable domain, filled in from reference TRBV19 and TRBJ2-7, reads DGGITQSPKYLFRKEGQNVTLSCEQNLNHDAMYWYRQDPGQGLRLIYYSQIVNDFQKGDIAEGYSVSREKKESFPLTVTSAQKNPTAFYLCASSATGADYEQYFGPGTRLTVT.

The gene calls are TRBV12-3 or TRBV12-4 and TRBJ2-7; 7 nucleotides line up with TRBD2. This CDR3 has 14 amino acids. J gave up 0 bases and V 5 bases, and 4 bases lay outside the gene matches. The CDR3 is CASSAGESSYEQYF. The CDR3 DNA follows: TGTGCCAGCAGTGCGGGAGAGAGCTCCTACGAGCAGTACTTC.

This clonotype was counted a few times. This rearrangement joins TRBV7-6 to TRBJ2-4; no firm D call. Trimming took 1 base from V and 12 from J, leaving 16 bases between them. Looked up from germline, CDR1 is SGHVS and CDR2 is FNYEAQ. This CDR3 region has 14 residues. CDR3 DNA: TGTGCCAGCAGCTTAGTCGATGGGCAAACGGCTCAGTACTTC. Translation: CASSLVDGQTAQYF.

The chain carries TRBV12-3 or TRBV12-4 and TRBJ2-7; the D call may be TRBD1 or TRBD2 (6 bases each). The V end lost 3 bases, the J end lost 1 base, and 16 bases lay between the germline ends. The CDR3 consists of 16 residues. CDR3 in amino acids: CASSFWGAQSSYEQYF. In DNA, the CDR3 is TGTGCCAGCAGTTTTTGGGGGGCACAAAGTTCCTACGAGCAGTACTTC.

CDR3 amino acids: CASSIAASEAFF. For the CDR3, the DNA is TGTGCCAGTAGTATAGCGGCCAGTGAAGCTTTCTTT. This chain uses TRBV19 with TRBJ1-1; D call uncertain. The V end was cut by 1 base, the J end by 7 bases, with 7 bases between. CDR3 length: 12 residues. The germline CDR1 and CDR2 sequences are LNHDA and SQIVND (reference sequence).

This CDR3 is CASSLWDRRNSNQPQHF. DNA of the CDR3: TGTGCCAGCAGTTTATGGGACAGGAGGAATAGCAATCAGCCCCAGCATTTT. V gene TRBV28 combines with J gene TRBJ1-5, with 7 nucleotides matching TRBD1. From germline, CDR1 is MDHEN and CDR2 SYDVKM. This CDR3 region has 17 residues. Trimming removed 0 bases from V and 0 bases from J; junction bases left unmatched: 5.

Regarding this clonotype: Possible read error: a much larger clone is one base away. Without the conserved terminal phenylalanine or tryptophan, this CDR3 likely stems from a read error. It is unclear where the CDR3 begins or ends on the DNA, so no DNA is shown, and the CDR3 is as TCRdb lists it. The CDR3 protein is CASSPSGGL. The chain employs TRBV7-2 and TRBJ2-1; the D call in the table, TRBD2, was not verified against the DNA. The CDR3 region is 9 residues in length, termini included. The germline gives CDR1 SGHTA, CDR2 FQGNSA.

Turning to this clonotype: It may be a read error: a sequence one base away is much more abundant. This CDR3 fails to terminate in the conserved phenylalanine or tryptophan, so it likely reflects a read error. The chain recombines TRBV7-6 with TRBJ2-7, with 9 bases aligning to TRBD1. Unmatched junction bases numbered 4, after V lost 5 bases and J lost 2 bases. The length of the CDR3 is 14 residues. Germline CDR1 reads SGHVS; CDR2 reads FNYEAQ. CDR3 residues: CASSQGTGPYEQYL. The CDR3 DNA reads TGTGCCAGCAGCCAGGGGACAGGGCCCTACGAGCAGTACTTA.

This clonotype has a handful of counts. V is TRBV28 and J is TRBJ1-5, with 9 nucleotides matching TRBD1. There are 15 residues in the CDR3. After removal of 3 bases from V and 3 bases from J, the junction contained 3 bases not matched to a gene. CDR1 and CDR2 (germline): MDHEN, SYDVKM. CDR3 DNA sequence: TGTGCCAGCAGTTTTGGACAGGGGCCCAATCAGCCCCAGCATTTT. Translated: CASSFGQGPNQPQHF.